Below are 9 T cell receptor beta chains sequenced from a single sample in a study of cytomegalovirus exposure and HLA in healthy donors. PCR was performed using 60 Vbeta and 13 Jbeta primers. Sequencing was performed with immunoSEQ multiplex PCR; in TCRdb, only in-frame clones are kept and a portion is missing. This sample has about 70,000 clones; 85% to 90% occur once, and the top ten carry 9% to 13%. Sequences were obtained from PBMCs. These receptors originate from a woman in her thirties in good health and CMV-seropositive.

The count of this clone is one. V usage is TRBV27 and J usage is TRBJ1-1; D is perhaps TRBD1 (6 bases). Trimming shortened V by 2 bases and J by 0 bases, and 7 bases separated the two germline ends. The germline CDR1 and CDR2 sequences are MNHEY and SMNVEV (reference sequence). The length of the CDR3 is 14 residues. CDR3 protein: CASSLGQMNTEAFF. Here the CDR3 DNA reads TGTGCCAGCAGTTTAGGACAGATGAACACTGAAGCTTTCTTT.

The genes are TRBV11-2 and TRBJ2-7; maybe TRBD1 (6 bases). The germline CDR1 and CDR2 sequences are SGHAT and FQNNGV. Trimming took 1 base from V and 4 from J, leaving 14 bases between them. The CDR3 length is 15 residues. The CDR3 sequence: CASSLAVARGYEQYF. Written as DNA, the CDR3 is TGTGCCAGCAGCTTAGCCGTGGCTAGGGGGTACGAGCAGTACTTC.

V gene TRBV6-4 combines with J gene TRBJ2-7; 8 bases map to TRBD1. Losses at the gene ends were 9 bases for V and 1 base for J; bases not matched to a gene: 20. CDR1 and CDR2 from the germline V gene are MRHNA and SNTAGT. The CDR3 has 18 residues. CDR3 DNA: TGTGCCAGTATAGAATGGGACAGGCCCTTAGGCCAATCCTACGAGCAGTACTTC. Translating gives CASIEWDRPLGQSYEQYF.

This sequence joins TRBV11-2 and TRBJ2-1; 7 nucleotides agree with TRBD2. The CDR3 covers 16 residues. V gave up 1 base and J gave up 6 bases; unmatched junction bases: 9. Germline CDR1 is SGHAT and CDR2 is FQNNGV. CDR3 loop: CASSLGEWEGLNEQFF. In DNA form, the CDR3 reads TGTGCCAGCAGCTTAGGCGAGTGGGAGGGCCTCAATGAGCAGTTCTTC.

The CDR3 spells CASCRTGGVYEQYF. The CDR3, as DNA: TGTGCCAGCTGTCGGACAGGGGGCGTCTACGAGCAGTACTTC. V gene TRBV27 combines with J gene TRBJ2-7; 11 nucleotides align to TRBD1. The CDR3 extends over 14 amino acids. Unmatched junction bases numbered 6, after V lost 8 bases and J lost 3 bases. The germline CDR1 and CDR2 sequences are MNHEY and SMNVEV (reference sequence).

The chain combines TRBV29-1 with TRBJ2-3; the match to TRBD2 covers 10 bases. There are 17 residues in the CDR3. Germline assignment: CDR1 SQVTM and CDR2 ANQGSEA. Losses at the gene ends were 4 bases for V and 3 bases for J; bases not matched to a gene: 13. This CDR3 is CSVGLGASGSVTDTQYF. In DNA, the CDR3 is TGCAGCGTTGGTCTTGGGGCTAGCGGGAGTGTAACAGATACGCAGTATTTT.

This clone was seen a handful of times. This chain links TRBV4-1 with TRBJ1-4, with 8 nucleotides matching TRBD1. The length of the CDR3 is 17 residues. Per the germline V gene, CDR1 is MGHRA and CDR2 is YSYEKL. V lost 4 bases to trimming and J lost 3 bases; unmatched junction nucleotides: 10. CDR3 residues: CASSPLWTGKANEKLFF. CDR3 nucleotide sequence: TGCGCCAGCAGCCCCCTTTGGACAGGGAAGGCTAATGAAAAACTGTTTTTT.

This clone was observed a single time. V is TRBV6-1 and J is TRBJ2-7; 8 bases match TRBD2. CDR1 and CDR2 from the germline V gene are MNHNS and SASEGT. Unmatched junction bases numbered 5, after V lost 3 bases and J lost 1 base. The CDR3 spans 15 residues. CDR3 DNA sequence: TGTGCCAGCAGTGAGGCCGCTAGCGGGTCCTACGAGCAGTACTTC. Encoded protein: CASSEAASGSYEQYF.

The chain couples TRBV18 to TRBJ2-1; D may be TRBD2 (6 bases). Trimming took off 5 bases at V and 12 bases at J, with 17 bases between the two ends. Germline CDR1 is KGHSH and CDR2 is LQKENI. The CDR3 has 13 residues. DNA for the CDR3: TGTGCCAGCTCATCTGCACTTGTGGGGGGGCAGTTCTTC. It is translated as CASSSALVGGQFF.